This TCR beta chain is from a study of cytomegalovirus exposure and HLA in healthy donors (dated by TCRdb to the late 2010s). Regarding the complete study: According to an earlier analysis of several hundred of the donors, about 179 million T cells yielded 117 million unique TCR beta sequences and 276 Gb of sequence data. Approximately 300 gigabases of sequencing data and around 88 million unique TCR sequences made up an early release that covered fewer than 650 HLA-typed donors. Of the approximately 400 genotyped donors, roughly 85% fell in the genetic ancestry cluster associated with self-reported Caucasian donors. The study was designed to test whether signatures of past pathogen exposure could be identified by cataloging public T cell receptors. The study profiled the T cell repertoires of about 640 subjects by immunosequencing and related them to cytomegalovirus serostatus. Along with the approximately 670-subject first cohort, a separate validation cohort of around 120 different subjects was used. High-throughput TCR immunosequencing, statistical association of individual TCRs with disease status, and machine learning were combined to predict cytomegalovirus infection status. A later analysis re-analyzed previously published TCR beta repertoires from roughly 690 donors and added high-resolution HLA genotyping to study TCR occurrence patterns. Rather than drawing on any new phenotypic data, the later analysis identified candidate immune exposures from TCR beta sequences and the way those sequences occurred across donors. An earlier analysis of some 500 of the donors used high-throughput TCR beta sequencing to judge whether each TCR beta V gene segment behaved as functional or pseudogenic. Donor age, sex, ethnicity and CMV serostatus were collected together with the repertoire data. Genome-wide SNP genotypes for about 55% of the roughly 670 donors were used in a later genetic analysis, which treated that subset as a discovery cohort. Every discovery cohort repertoire had been produced on one sequencing platform. HLA typing covered class I and class II loci at four-digit resolution. The number of donors typed differed by locus, with roughly 629-640 for A, B, C, DRB1 and DQB1, more than 500 for DQA1, 600 to 610 for DPA1, and roughly 450 for DPB1. About five DR-DQ haplotypes were handled as single units for association and clustering, since linkage in the cohort was strong. Across 300 to 500 genotyped donors of the cohort, an average of approximately 240,000 unique TCR beta nucleotide sequences per donor were sequenced, and roughly a sixth of those sequences were non-productive. Study-wide conclusions, independent of this receptor: In a later analysis, several top co-occurrence clusters were reported to appear linked to parvovirus B19, influenza, CMV and Epstein-Barr virus. A further reported finding was that TCR beta sequences accurately predicted the HLA-A and HLA-B alleles for most subjects in the first cohort. In an earlier analysis of some 640 of the donors, most TCR beta V segments were observed in productive rearrangements about 90% or about 30% of the time, broadly matching IMGT annotations. Assigning TCR associations to individual alleles was difficult when HLA alleles, especially DR and DQ, strongly co-occurred. A later genetic analysis reported fewer N-insertions in productive TCRs among donors in an Asian-associated ancestry cluster than the approximately 670-donor mean. Because some donors lacked HLA typing at each locus, the association tests relied only on the typed subset. A later genetic analysis associated a missense DCLRE1C variant with V-gene and J-gene trimming of TCR beta chains, and an independent cohort replicated the association. The only immune exposure information available for the cohort was CMV serostatus. A later analysis found that HLA-associated TCR beta chains were more clonally expanded and had lower generation probabilities than equally common non-associated chains. Roughly uniform sequencing depth across donors was assumed in presence/absence analyses, although this assumption may not hold. In a later analysis, the rate of TCR association differed among HLA loci, with DRB1 alleles having the most associated TCRs and HLA-C alleles having the fewest. It was suggested by the authors that the approach could potentially be generalized to other disease states and immunological phenotypes. Because counts were too low, around 17 rarely observed V segments, including chromosome 9 orphons, were left out of the earlier analysis of a few hundred of the donors. Only TCR beta chains were sequenced in this cohort, and the absence of alpha or paired-chain data limited detectable features. In vitro tests confirmed that a few of the cytomegalovirus-associated TCR beta chains recognize cytomegalovirus antigens. Some IMGT-functional V segments, including TRBV6-2 and TRBV6-3, could not be distinguished by the 87-base-pair reads and were therefore excluded. Linkage disequilibrium might explain the correlated functional status among segregating V segments, but an unknown experimental factor could not be ruled out. According to a later analysis, most CMV-associated TCR beta chains appeared to be HLA-restricted, and the HLA associations seemed to be driven largely by CMV exposure. A group of highly shared sequence variants was considered likely to be a technical artifact of the sequencing pipeline. In the study, some 180 TCR beta chains were listed as associated with cytomegalovirus. Specific HLA alleles were associated with 15,000 to 20,000 TCR beta sequences at a false discovery rate of 0.05 in a later analysis. Across donors, most TCR sequences were observed very rarely, whereas some public TCRs were present in many individuals. The classifier was reported to diagnose cytomegalovirus status with high specificity and sensitivity in both the original and validation cohorts.

Library creation used the immunoSEQ multiplex PCR assay. A mixture of 60 forward primers for TCR Vbeta segments and 13 reverse primers for TCR Jbeta segments was used in the multiplex PCR. The CDR3 region of rearranged TCR beta genes was amplified from genomic DNA with a multiplex PCR assay. The Illumina HiSeq System was used to sequence the amplified TCR beta libraries as 87-base-pair reads. The original pipeline was this. A later analysis tallied approximately 87 million unique TCR beta chains across the roughly 610 repertoires, and approximately 11 million of those chains were shared by two or more donors. Raw reads were error-corrected and collapsed into unique sequences with a nearest-neighbor algorithm that merged closely related sequences to remove PCR and sequencing errors. CDR3 sequences were aligned to IMGT reference sequences to assign V, D and J gene segments. For a sequence to be retained, a match of at least six nucleotides was required to both a V gene segment and a J gene segment. Rearrangements were called productive when the CDR3 lacked stop codons and stayed in frame with V and J; all others were non-productive. CDR3 was defined according to IMGT convention as the region running from the second conserved V-encoded cysteine to the conserved J-encoded phenylalanine. The earlier analysis of a few hundred of the donors excluded any sequence lacking an unambiguous match to a single V gene segment. An earlier analysis of 587 of the donors classified V segments as functional when productive rearrangements were above 56.7% and as segregating when the standard deviation between donors was above 5%. A statistical classification framework was built to diagnose cytomegalovirus status from the catalog of TCR beta chain sequences. V and J gene assignment, in a later analysis, came from comparing TCR nucleotide sequences with IMGT/GENE-DB human TR gene sequences. A later analysis assigned CDR3 sequences and most-parsimonious VDJ recombination scenarios with the TCRdist pipeline. In a later analysis, each TCR beta chain was defined by its CDR3 amino acid sequence together with its V-gene family, and reads lacking a unique V-gene family were excluded. As a way to deal with suspected cross-contamination and a sequencing artifact, a later analysis dropped hundreds of nucleotide sequences that were highly shared and had low generation probability. A later analysis calculated a clonal expansion index for each public chain from normalized within-repertoire ranks of inferred template counts. In a later analysis, generation probabilities were computed with a VDJ recombination model fitted to out-of-frame rearrangements, and the resulting probabilities were checked against IGoR. In a later analysis, TCR-TCR, TCR-HLA and TCR-CMV co-occurrence was scored with hypergeometric tests, and a repertoire-size bias correction was applied to TCR pairs. False discovery rates were estimated in a later analysis by permuting HLA or CMV assignments 20 times. In a later analysis, co-occurring TCRs were grouped with DBSCAN, and TCRdist sequence similarity was added when clustering was performed within HLA-allele-positive subsets. Co-occurrence clustering excluded repertoires with fewer than 30,000 or more than 120,000 public chains, plus five with anomalous nucleotide sharing. TCRdb carries this immuneACCESS record with in-frame sequences only. Its versions omit some clonotypes, under half of them owing to an unresolved V gene in the studies checked, with the rest unexplained. Clonal size and the V and J genes are those of that table, whereas D and trimming came from the DNA. The sample data list about 120,000 clones, and approximately 79% of these were observed just once. The leading ten clones occupy 16% of the sample.

CDR1 and CDR2 are read off the germline V gene (reference sequence) as MNHEY and SMNVEV. V has 2 bases trimmed and J has 0 bases trimmed; junction bases matching no gene number 3. The CDR3, from cysteine to phenylalanine, totals 17 residues. Only the CDR3 portion is preserved as DNA: 51 bases, with reading frame beginning at the first base. Notes on this clone: What antigen it recognizes has not been identified. Within one base of it there is no much larger clone, and no base qualities were kept.

The cohort consisted of 650 to 700 healthy bone marrow donors. At the time of sampling, all cohort members were nominally healthy, though unrecorded immune exposures were likely present. The donor tested CMV seropositive, placing the donor among the roughly 270 seropositive members of the cohort. A peripheral blood sample was provided by each donor, and peripheral blood mononuclear cells were used for TCR beta sequencing. Genomic DNA extraction from the blood cell samples was performed with the Qiagen DNeasy Blood Extraction Kit. Sequenced material: PBMCs. This receptor was identified in a man in his fifties in good health and CMV-seropositive. The sequence links TRBV27 to TRBJ2-2; 10 junctional bases match TRBD1. In nucleotides, the sequence is TGTGCCAGCAGTTTAGGGACAGGGGCGGCGAACACCGGGGAGCTGTTTTTT. It encodes CASSLGTGAANTGELFF.